This record covers a single TCR beta chain. Its antigen is not identified. Via MiXCR, TCRdb re-called the 5' RACE reads, giving one row per CDR3 protein. The table records some 440,000 distinct CDR3 sequences, about 24% of them present only once. The data derive from a study of identical twins. Study results and caveats: Insertions ran lower in abundant cord blood beta clonotypes, though not in memory repertoires.

Healthy Caucasians supplied all donations. Trimming took 6 bases from V and 4 from J, leaving 18 bases between them. The CDR3 covers 15 residues. The germline gives CDR1 SGDLS, CDR2 YYNGEE. These data also featured in a second study, about T cells expressing NK-cell markers. This second study notes: In more than 5 donors, dominant CD3+CD56+NKG2C+ clonotypes ranked among the top 10 CD8+ clonotypes.

This sequence joins TRBV9 and TRBJ2-3; TRBD1 might be the D (5 bases). The material sequenced was CD4+ T cells sorted from blood. The source of this sequence is a woman aged 18-29 years in good health. In nucleotides, the CDR3 is TGTGCCAGCACCGCCATGGGGCTACCCTCAGATACGCAGTATTTT. Its translation is CASTAMGLPSDTQYF. The full variable domain, its missing parts supplied by reference TRBV9 and TRBJ2-3, is DSGVTQTPKHLITATGQRVTLRCSPRSGDLSVYWYQQSLDQGLQFLIQYYNGEERAKGNILERFSAQQFPDLHSELNLSSLELGDSALYFCASTAMGLPSDTQYFGPGTRLTVL.